Shown below are 15 T cell receptor beta chains from a single sample sequenced in a study of lymphopenia after photon versus proton radiotherapy (dated by TCRdb to about 2019). The protocol used for the library was the immunoSEQ multiplex PCR assay. TCRdb limited this immuneACCESS table to in-frame rearrangements with V and J called. A share of clones is missing; checked studies link under half to unresolved V genes, and the rest is unexplained. The sample profile shows roughly 17,000 clones; approximately 92% of them were found once. About 1.5% of the sample rests with the top ten. The sample in question was peripheral blood, obtained from a patient treated with photon-based radiotherapy. The source is a middle-aged woman with cholangiocarcinoma.

V is TRBV25-1 and J is TRBJ2-5, with a possible D match to TRBD2 (6 bases). The germline V gene has CDR1 MGHDK and CDR2 SYGVNS. The CDR3 extends over 14 amino acids. The V end was cut by 8 bases, the J end by 1 base, with 14 bases between. CDR3 nucleotides: TGTGCCAGCGGGCTTGGAGGGATCCAAGAGACCCAGTACTTC. Protein sequence: CASGLGGIQETQYF.

The genes are TRBV7-9 and TRBJ1-4, with D unclear. Between the trimmed V and J ends, which lost 5 bases and 4 bases, there was a span of 11 bases. The CDR3 length is 14 residues. Germline values: CDR1 SEHNR, CDR2 FQNEAQ (reference sequence). The CDR3 is CASSPDGGNEKLFF. CDR3 in DNA: TGTGCCAGCAGCCCGGACGGCGGTAATGAAAAACTGTTTTTT.

J is TRBJ1-1 and V is TRBV5-6; no reliable D call. Trimming shortened V by 6 bases and J by 3 bases, and 24 bases separated the two germline ends. Germline V lookup: CDR1 SGHDT, CDR2 YYEEEE. This CDR3 comprises 17 residues. The CDR3 sequence: CASTERSIYPGDTEAFF. The CDR3 region has the DNA TGTGCCAGCACCGAGAGGAGTATTTACCCTGGGGACACTGAAGCTTTCTTT.

This rearrangement joins TRBV2 to TRBJ2-7; 10 positions agree with TRBD1. The CDR3 length is 14 residues. V lost 7 bases and J lost 3; bases outside the gene matches: 6. The germline CDR1 and CDR2 sequences are SNHLY and FYNNEI. CDR3 sequence reads: CASNVRTGGYEQYF. In DNA, the CDR3 is TGTGCCAGCAATGTAAGGACAGGGGGCTACGAGCAGTACTTC.

This rearrangement joins TRBV6-1 to TRBJ1-2; TRBD1 is a possible D gene (5 bases). The CDR3 runs to 15 residues. Trimming cost V 1 base and J 7 bases, with 16 bases left between them. CDR1 MNHNS and CDR2 SASEGT come from the germline V gene. The CDR3 DNA reads as TGTGCCAGCAGTGAAGGGGGGACGCTTCCCATTGGCTACACCTTC. Translated: CASSEGGTLPIGYTF.

This clone was observed once. The sample holds other DNA sequences that translate to the same CDR3. This chain uses TRBV9 with TRBJ2-1; no clear D gene. Germline values: CDR1 SGDLS, CDR2 YYNGEE. The ends were cut back, 2 bases at V and 4 bases at J, with 7 bases in the middle. The CDR3 has 13 residues. CDR3 nucleotides: TGTGCCAGCAGCGTTGGGGATTACAATGAGCAGTTCTTC. Encoded protein: CASSVGDYNEQFF.

This clone has a single count. The chain is built from TRBV6-5 and TRBJ2-7; the D gene could be TRBD1 or TRBD2 (7 bases each). Trimming cost V 4 bases and J 6 bases, with 13 bases left between them. The germline gives CDR1 MNHEY, CDR2 SVGAGI. The CDR3 spans 13 residues. The CDR3 region is CASSWDSGAEQYF. The CDR3 bases are TGTGCCAGCAGTTGGGACAGCGGGGCCGAGCAGTACTTC.

The chain joins TRBV11-1 to TRBJ1-2; 10 bases map to TRBD1. The junction had 4 bases not matched to a gene; V was cut back by 10 bases and J by 2 bases. Germline assignment: CDR1 SGHAT and CDR2 FQDESV (reference sequence). The CDR3 totals 13 residues. CDR3 protein: CATSDRGNYGYTF. CDR3 sequence (DNA): TGTGCCACTTCGGACAGGGGGAACTATGGCTACACCTTC.

The chain employs TRBV4-3 and TRBJ1-4, with D perhaps TRBD1 (5 bases). CDR3 length equals 17 residues. The germline gives CDR1 LGHNA, CDR2 YSLEER. The V end lost 0 bases, the J end lost 7 bases, and 18 bases lay between the germline ends. CDR3 protein: CASSQDVPGGEVEKLFF. The CDR3 DNA sequence: TGCGCCAGCAGCCAAGACGTACCGGGAGGGGAGGTTGAAAAACTGTTTTTT.

This clone was seen just once. CDR3 nucleotides: TGTGCCAGCAGTTACGAGCGGCTCGAGACCCAGTACTTC. It specifies CASSYERLETQYF. The chain employs TRBV6-5 and TRBJ2-5, with TRBD2 as a possible D gene (5 bases). This CDR3 is 13 amino acids long. The germline gives CDR1 MNHEY, CDR2 SVGAGI. The V end was cut by 2 bases, the J end by 5 bases, with 9 bases between.

This chain connects TRBV5-1 to TRBJ1-6; no reliable D call. This CDR3 spans 16 amino acids. From germline, CDR1 is SGHRS and CDR2 YFSETQ. The V gene lost 0 bases and the J gene lost 6 bases, with 13 bases spanning the gap. The CDR3 DNA reads TGCGCCAGCAGCTTGGATGGCCAGAGCTTTAATTCACCCCTCCACTTT. The encoded protein is CASSLDGQSFNSPLHF.

This chain connects TRBV5-1 to TRBJ1-5; D may be TRBD1 (5 bases). The CDR3 runs 15 residues. The V end was cut by 0 bases, the J end by 6 bases, with 13 bases between. The V gene's germline CDR1 is SGHRS and CDR2 YFSETQ. The CDR3 protein is CASSLDGQGSQPQHF. The CDR3 region has the DNA TGCGCCAGCAGCTTGGATGGCCAGGGCTCTCAGCCCCAGCATTTT.

The genes are TRBV28 and TRBJ2-3; 11 nucleotides agree with TRBD1. The CDR3 contains 16 residues. CDR1 is MDHEN and CDR2 is SYDVKM in the germline V gene. V gave up 4 bases and J gave up 2 bases; unmatched junction bases: 5. The CDR3 here is CASSSQDRGLTDTQYF. The CDR3 region has the DNA TGTGCCAGCAGTTCACAGGACAGGGGGCTCACAGATACGCAGTATTTT.

This rearrangement joins TRBV2 to TRBJ2-1, with D tentatively TRBD2 (5 bases). V was cut by 2 bases and J by 8 bases, with 13 bases left in between. Germline assignment: CDR1 SNHLY and CDR2 FYNNEI. The CDR3 is 14 residues long. Here the CDR3 reads CASSERAGTDEQFF. CDR3 DNA sequence: TGTGCCAGCAGTGAAAGGGCGGGTACCGATGAGCAGTTCTTC.

V usage is TRBV15 and J usage is TRBJ1-1, with D hard to call. The germline V gene encodes CDR1 LNHNV and CDR2 YYDKDF (reference sequence). The CDR3 is 17 amino acids. V gave up 0 bases and J gave up 6 bases, with 20 bases separating them. CDR3: CATSRDKIGPVWPEAFF. CDR3 nucleotides: TGTGCCACCAGCAGAGATAAGATAGGGCCGGTATGGCCTGAAGCTTTCTTT.